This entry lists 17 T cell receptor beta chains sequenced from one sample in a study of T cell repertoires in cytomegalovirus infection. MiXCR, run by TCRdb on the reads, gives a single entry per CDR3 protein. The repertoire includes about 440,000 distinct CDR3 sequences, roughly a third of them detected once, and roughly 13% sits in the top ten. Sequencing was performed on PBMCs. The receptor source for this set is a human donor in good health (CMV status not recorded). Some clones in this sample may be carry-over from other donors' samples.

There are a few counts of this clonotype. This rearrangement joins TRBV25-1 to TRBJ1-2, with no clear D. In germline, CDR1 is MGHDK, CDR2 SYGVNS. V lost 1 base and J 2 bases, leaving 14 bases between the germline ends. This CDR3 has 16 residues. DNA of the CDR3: TGTGCCAGCAGTGAATTTGCTTCTGAGGAGAACTATGGCTACACCTTC. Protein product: CASSEFASEENYGYTF.

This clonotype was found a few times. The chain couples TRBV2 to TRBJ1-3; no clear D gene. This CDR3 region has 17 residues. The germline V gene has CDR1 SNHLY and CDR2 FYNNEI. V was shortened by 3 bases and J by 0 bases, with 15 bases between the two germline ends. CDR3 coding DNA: TGTGCCAGCAGTGACCCCTTCGGCGCTGACTCTGGAAACACCATATATTTT. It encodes CASSDPFGADSGNTIYF.

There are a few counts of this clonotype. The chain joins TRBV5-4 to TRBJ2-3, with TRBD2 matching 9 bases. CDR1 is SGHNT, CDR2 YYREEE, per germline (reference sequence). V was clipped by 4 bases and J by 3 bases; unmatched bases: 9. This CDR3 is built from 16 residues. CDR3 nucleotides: TGTGCCAGCAGCCCCGGCGGGGGGGCCTGGACAGATACGCAGTATTTT. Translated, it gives CASSPGGGAWTDTQYF.

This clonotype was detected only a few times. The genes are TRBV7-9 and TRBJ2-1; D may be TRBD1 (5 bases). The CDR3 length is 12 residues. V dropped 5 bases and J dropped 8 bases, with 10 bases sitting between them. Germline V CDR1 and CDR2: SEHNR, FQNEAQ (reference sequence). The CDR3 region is CASSRQNYEQFF. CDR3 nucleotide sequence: TGTGCCAGCAGCCGACAGAATTATGAGCAGTTCTTC.

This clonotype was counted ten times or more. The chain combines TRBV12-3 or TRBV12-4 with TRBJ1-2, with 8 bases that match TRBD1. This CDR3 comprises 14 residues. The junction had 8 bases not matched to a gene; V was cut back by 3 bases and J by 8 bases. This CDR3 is CASSFWQGAEGYTF. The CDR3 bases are TGTGCCAGCAGTTTTTGGCAGGGGGCGGAGGGCTACACCTTC.

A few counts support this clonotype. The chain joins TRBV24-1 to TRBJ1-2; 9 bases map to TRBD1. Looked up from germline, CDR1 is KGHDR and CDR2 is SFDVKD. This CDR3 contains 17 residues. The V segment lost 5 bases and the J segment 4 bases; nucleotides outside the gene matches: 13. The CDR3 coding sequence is TGTGCCACCAGTGGTCGATCCCCGGGACAGGGAGGCTATGGCTACACCTTC. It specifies CATSGRSPGQGGYGYTF.

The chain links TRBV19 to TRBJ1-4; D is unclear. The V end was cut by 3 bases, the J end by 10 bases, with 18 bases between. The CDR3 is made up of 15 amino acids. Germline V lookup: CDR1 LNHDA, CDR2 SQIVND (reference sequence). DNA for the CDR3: TGTGCCAGTAGTATTCTGGACCCCCGAGGTAGAAAACTGTTTTTT. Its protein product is CASSILDPRGRKLFF.

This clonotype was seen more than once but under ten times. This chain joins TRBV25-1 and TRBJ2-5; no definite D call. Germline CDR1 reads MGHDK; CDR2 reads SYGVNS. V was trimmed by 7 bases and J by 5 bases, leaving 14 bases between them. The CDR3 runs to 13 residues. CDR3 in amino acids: CASKKTTHETQYF. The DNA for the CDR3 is TGTGCCAGCAAGAAAACAACCCACGAGACCCAGTACTTC. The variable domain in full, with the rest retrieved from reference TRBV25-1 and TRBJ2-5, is EADIYQTPRYLVIGTGKKITLECSQTMGHDKMYWYQQDPGMELHLIHYSYGVNSTEKGDLSSESTVSRIRTEHFPLTLESARPSHTSQYLCASKKTTHETQYFGPGTRLLVL.

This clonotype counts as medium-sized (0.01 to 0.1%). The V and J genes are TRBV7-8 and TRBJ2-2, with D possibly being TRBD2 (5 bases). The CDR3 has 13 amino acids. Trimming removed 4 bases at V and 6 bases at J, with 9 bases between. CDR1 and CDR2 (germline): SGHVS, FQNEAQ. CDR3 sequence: CASSSQEAGELFF. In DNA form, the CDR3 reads TGTGCCAGCAGCTCTCAGGAGGCCGGGGAGCTGTTTTTT.

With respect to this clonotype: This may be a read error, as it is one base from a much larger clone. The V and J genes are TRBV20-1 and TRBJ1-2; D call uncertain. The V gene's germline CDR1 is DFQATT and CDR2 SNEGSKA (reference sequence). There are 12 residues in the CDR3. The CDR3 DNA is TGCAGTGCTAGCCCTCTGGACTATGGCTCCACCTTC. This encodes CSASPLDYGSTF.

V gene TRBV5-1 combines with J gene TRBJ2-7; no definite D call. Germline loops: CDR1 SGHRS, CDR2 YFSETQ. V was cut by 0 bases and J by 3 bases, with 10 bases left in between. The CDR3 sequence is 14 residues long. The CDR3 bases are TGCGCCAGCAGCTTGGCGGCAGGATTCTACGAGCAGTACTTC. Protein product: CASSLAAGFYEQYF.

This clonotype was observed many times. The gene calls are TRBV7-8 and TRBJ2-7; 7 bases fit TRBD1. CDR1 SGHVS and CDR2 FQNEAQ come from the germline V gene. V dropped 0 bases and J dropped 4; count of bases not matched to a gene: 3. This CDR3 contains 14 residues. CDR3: CASSLAQGKYEQYF. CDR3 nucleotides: TGTGCCAGCAGCTTAGCACAGGGGAAGTACGAGCAGTACTTC.

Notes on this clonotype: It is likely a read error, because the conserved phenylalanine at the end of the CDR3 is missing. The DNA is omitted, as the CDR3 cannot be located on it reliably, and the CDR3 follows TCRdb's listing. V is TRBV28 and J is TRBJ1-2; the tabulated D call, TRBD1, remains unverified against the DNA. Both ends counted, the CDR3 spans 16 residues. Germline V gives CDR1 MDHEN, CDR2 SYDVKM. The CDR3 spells CASRRGTAGDNYGYTL.

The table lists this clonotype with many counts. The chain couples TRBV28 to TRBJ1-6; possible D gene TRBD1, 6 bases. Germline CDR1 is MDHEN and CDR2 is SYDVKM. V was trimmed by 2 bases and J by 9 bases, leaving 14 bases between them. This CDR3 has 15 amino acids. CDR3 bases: TGTGCCAGCAGTTTACGCCAGGGGCTTGGTTCACCCCTCCACTTT. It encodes CASSLRQGLGSPLHF.

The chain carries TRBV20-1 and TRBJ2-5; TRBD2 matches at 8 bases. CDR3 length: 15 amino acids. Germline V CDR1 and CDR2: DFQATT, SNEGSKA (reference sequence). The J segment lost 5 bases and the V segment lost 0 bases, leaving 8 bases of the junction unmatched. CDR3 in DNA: TGCAGTGCTAGAGATGCGCGCGGGGGGCGCGAGACCCAGTACTTC. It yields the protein CSARDARGGRETQYF.

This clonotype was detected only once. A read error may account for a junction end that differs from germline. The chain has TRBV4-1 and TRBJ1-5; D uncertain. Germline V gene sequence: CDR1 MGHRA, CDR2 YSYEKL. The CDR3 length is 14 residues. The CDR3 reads CASSQEEVDQPQHF. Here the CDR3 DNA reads TGTGCCAGCAGCCAAGAGGAGGTAGATCAGCCCCAGCATTTT.

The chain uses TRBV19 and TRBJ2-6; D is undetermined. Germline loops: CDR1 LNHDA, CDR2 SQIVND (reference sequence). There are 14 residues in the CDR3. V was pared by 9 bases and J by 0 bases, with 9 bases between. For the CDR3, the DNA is TGTGCCAGCAGGCCTGGCTCTGGGGCCAACGTCCTGACTTTC. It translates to CASRPGSGANVLTF. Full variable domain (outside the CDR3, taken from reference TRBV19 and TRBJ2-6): DGGITQSPKYLFRKEGQNVTLSCEQNLNHDAMYWYRQDPGQGLRLIYYSQIVNDFQKGDIAEGYSVSREKKESFPLTVTSAQKNPTAFYLCASRPGSGANVLTFGAGSRLTVL.